This paragraph covers one TCR beta chain sequence. The junction departs from germline at one end; a sequencing error may be responsible. The data derive from a study of blood T cells in healthy people across ages. A second roughly 7 to 12 cycle PCR used barcoded and J-beta primers. A template-switch adaptor containing 12 random nucleotides labeled each cDNA molecule. One entry per CDR3 protein results from TCRdb running MiXCR on the 5' RACE reads. The profile shows about 1.6 million distinct CDR3 sequences, 30% to 35% of them singletons. Germline CDR1 and CDR2: SGHRS and YFSETQ. There are 14 residues in the CDR3.

The TCR originated in a woman aged 30 to 39 in good health. Material for sequencing was blood. The chain couples TRBV5-1 to TRBJ2-1; D unclear. The CDR3 coding sequence is TGCGCCAGCAGCTTGATTGGCGGCAAGAATGGGCAGTTCTTC. It translates to CASSLIGGKNGQFF. Using reference TRBV5-1 and TRBJ2-1 for the parts outside the CDR3, the full variable domain is KAGVTQTPRYLIKTRGQQVTLSCSPISGHRSVSWYQQTPGQGLQFLFEYFSETQRNKGNFPGRFSGRQFSNSRSEMNVSTLELGDSALYLCASSLIGGKNGQFFGPGTRLTVL.